This T cell receptor (beta chain) was documented in a study of tumor-infiltrating lymphocytes in primary liver carcinoma. About the study: The yield of productive TCRbeta reads per sample was roughly 3.65 to 8 million and was similar across tissue types.

V lost 7 bases to trimming and J lost 5 bases, with 18 bases between them. CDR1 and CDR2 from the germline V gene are DFQATT and SNEGSKA (reference sequence). This CDR3 contains 13 residues. This clonotype was picked up many times. The antigen is unknown. Findings and caveats of the study: Top-250-clone fractions were significantly higher in tumors than in blood (p = 0.039).

Making TCR beta cDNA involved approximately 520 ng total RNA and a constant-region primer. A slightly modified ARM-PCR protocol with three nested multiplex PCR rounds produced these TCR beta libraries. Researchers ran the first two PCR rounds for ten to eleven cycles each with TRBV1-TRBV30 forward primers and a C-beta reverse primer. TCRdb fed the multiplex PCR reads into MiXCR, producing one record per CDR3 protein. The sample has about 35,000 distinct CDR3 sequences, roughly four fifths seen once. Starting material for RNA and DNA co-extraction consisted of roughly 18-34 mg of unsorted bulk tissue.

This chain joins TRBV20-1 and TRBJ2-7, with D hard to call. Sequenced: liver tumor tissue from sampling region 4. Documented subset: tumor region T4, right-lateral pole. The clonotype comes from a man in his forties or fifties with primary liver carcinoma and hepatitis B virus infection. The CDR3 sequence: CSVNGVSEHEQYF. Written as DNA, the CDR3 is TGCAGTGTGAATGGGGTGTCGGAGCACGAGCAGTACTTC.